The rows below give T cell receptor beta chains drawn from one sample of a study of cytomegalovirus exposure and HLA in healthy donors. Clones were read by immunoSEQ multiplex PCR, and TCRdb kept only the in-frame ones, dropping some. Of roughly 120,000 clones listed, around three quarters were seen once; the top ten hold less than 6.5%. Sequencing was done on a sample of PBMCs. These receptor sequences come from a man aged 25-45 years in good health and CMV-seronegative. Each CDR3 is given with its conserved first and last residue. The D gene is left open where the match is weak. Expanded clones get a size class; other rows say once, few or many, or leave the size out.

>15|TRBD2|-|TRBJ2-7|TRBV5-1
TGCGCCAGCAGCTTGGTTAGCGGGGGGGCTTACGAGCAGTACTTC
CASSLVSGGAYEQYF
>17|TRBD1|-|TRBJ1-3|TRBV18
TGTGCCAGCTCACGAACGACAGGGGCCGTCTCTGGAAACACCATATATTTT
CASSRTTGAVSGNTIYF
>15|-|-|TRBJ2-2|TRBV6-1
TGTGCCAGCAGTGAAGCTGGCCATCGAACCGGGGAGCTGTTTTTT
CASSEAGHRTGELFF
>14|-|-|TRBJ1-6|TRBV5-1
TGCGCCAGCAGCTTGGAATTGGAGAATTCACCCCTCCACTTT
CASSLELENSPLHF
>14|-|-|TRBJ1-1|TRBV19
TGTGCCAGTAGTATAGGACAGTTGAACACTGAAGCTTTCTTT
CASSIGQLNTEAFF
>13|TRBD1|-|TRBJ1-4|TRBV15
TGTGCCACCAGCACACAGGGGAATGAAAAACTGTTTTTT
CATSTQGNEKLFF
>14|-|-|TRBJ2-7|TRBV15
TGTGCCACCAGCAAAGGTTCAGGGTCCTACGAGCAGTACTTC
CATSKGSGSYEQYF
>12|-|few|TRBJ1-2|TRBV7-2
TGTGCCAGCAGCTTAGGGGGGGGCGGCTACACCTTC
CASSLGGGGYTF
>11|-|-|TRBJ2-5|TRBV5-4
TGTGCTTGGAAAGGAGTAGAGACCCAGTACTTC
CAWKGVETQYF
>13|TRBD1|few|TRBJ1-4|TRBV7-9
TGTGCCAGCAGCGGCACAGGGGTTGAAAAACTGTTTTTT
CASSGTGVEKLFF
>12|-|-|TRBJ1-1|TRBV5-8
TGTGCCAGCAGAACCGGGATTACTGAAGCTTTCTTT
CASRTGITEAFF
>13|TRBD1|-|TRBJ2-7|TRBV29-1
TGCAGCGTTCTGGGACAGGGGATTGACGAGCAGTACTTC
CSVLGQGIDEQYF
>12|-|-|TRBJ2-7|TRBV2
TGTGCCAGTGGCGGACAGTCCTACGAGCAGTACTTC
CASGGQSYEQYF
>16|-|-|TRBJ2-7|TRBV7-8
TGTGCCAGCAGCTTAGGGTTTGGCGGGATGGGCTACGAGCAGTACTTC
CASSLGFGGMGYEQYF
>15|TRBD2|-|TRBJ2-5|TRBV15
TGTGCCACCAGCAGAGATCCGGGACTAGCGGGGGAGCAGTACTTC
CATSRDPGLAGEQYF
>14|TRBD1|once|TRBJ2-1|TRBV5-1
TGCGCCAGCAGCTCCGGGACAGGTTACAATGAGCAGTTCTTC
CASSSGTGYNEQFF
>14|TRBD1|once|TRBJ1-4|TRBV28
TGTGCCAGCAGTCCGGGACAGCAACTTGAAAAACTGTTTTTT
CASSPGQQLEKLFF
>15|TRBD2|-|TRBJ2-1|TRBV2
TGTGCCAGCAGTGAAGGGCTAGCGGGGGTAGGTTGGCAGTTCTTC
CASSEGLAGVGWQFF
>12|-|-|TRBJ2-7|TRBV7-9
TGTGCCAGCAGCTTAGCCACCTACGAGCAGTACTTC
CASSLATYEQYF
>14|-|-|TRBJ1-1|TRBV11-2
TGTGCCAGCAGGGGGGGAAAATCCTACACTGAAGCTTTCTTT
CASRGGKSYTEAFF